This T cell receptor (beta chain) was sequenced in a study of human T cells and chemical hapten exposure. Study background: Small pooled library volume differences chiefly drove per-sample TCR yield variation. Whole-study findings and limits: DPC sensitization produced no change in TCRs with frequency above 1 in 1000.

The V gene's germline CDR1 is MNHNY and CDR2 SVGAGI (reference sequence). The CDR3 is made up of 15 amino acids. The V end was cut by 4 bases, the J end by 1 base, with 11 bases between. For this clonotype: What it binds is not known.

Individual cDNA molecules (in the library) carried attached unique molecular identifiers. Original analysis: A per-sample median of about 96,000 TCRs was observed, with counts ranging from roughly 20,000 to 750,000. TCRdb analysed the RACE reads with MiXCR anew, one entry per CDR3 protein. These V and J calls are TCRdb output, not the study's own analysis. The sample contains more than 60,000 distinct CDR3 sequences, approximately 8.6% of which appear only once. Time point in this sample: healthy volunteer bleed at 6 weeks. From whole blood left unfractionated, total RNA was extracted. The chain is built from TRBV6-6 and TRBJ1-5; D not resolved. This TCR was recovered from a male donor in good health. Some clones in this sample may be carry-over from other donors' samples. Sequenced: whole blood. The CDR3 spells CASSWMGTSNQPQHF. The CDR3 coding sequence is TGTGCCAGCAGTTGGATGGGAACGAGCAATCAGCCCCAGCATTTT.